One sample yielded the 18 T cell receptor beta chains listed below, sequenced in a study of blood T cell repertoires in COVID-19. Libraries were prepared by immunoSEQ multiplex PCR; TCRdb keeps only in-frame clonotypes and omits some of them. The table shows 45,000 to 70,000 clones, with approximately 80% occurring only once. The sample taken for sequencing was peripheral blood. The origin of the receptors is a woman of 80 years or more with active or convalescent COVID-19.

This clone was picked up a small number of times. The V call is TRBV13, the J call TRBJ2-7; D gene unclear. The CDR3 has 12 amino acids. The V gene lost 5 bases and the J gene lost 0 bases, with 5 bases spanning the gap. CDR1 and CDR2 from the germline V gene are PRHDT and FYEKMQ (reference sequence). CDR3 in DNA: TGTGCCAGCAGCCTCTACTCCTACGAGCAGTACTTC. It yields the protein CASSLYSYEQYF.

This chain joins TRBV5-4 and TRBJ1-2, with D unclear. The CDR3 extends over 14 amino acids. The V end was cut by 3 bases, the J end by 0 bases, with 9 bases between. CDR1 is SGHNT and CDR2 is YYREEE in the germline V gene (reference sequence). The CDR3 reads CASSSGSTNYGYTF. The CDR3 nucleotides read TGTGCCAGCAGCTCCGGGTCGACTAACTATGGCTACACCTTC.

The rearrangement links TRBV29-1 to TRBJ2-4; possibly TRBD2 for D (6 bases). There are 11 residues in the CDR3. V lost 6 bases and J 6 bases, leaving 9 bases between the germline ends. Germline CDR1 reads SQVTM; CDR2 reads ANQGSEA. Here the CDR3 DNA reads TGCAGCGTGGGGGACTTAAACATTCAGTACTTC. Residues: CSVGDLNIQYF.

The count of this clone is one. The chain couples TRBV11-3 to TRBJ2-2; the D gene is possibly TRBD2 (6 bases). V lost 4 bases and J 3 bases, leaving 15 bases between the germline ends. Germline loops: CDR1 SGHNT, CDR2 YENEEA. CDR3 length: 16 amino acids. The chain's CDR3 is CASSSKRGTDTGELFF. CDR3 coding DNA: TGTGCCAGCAGCTCGAAACGGGGGACGGACACCGGGGAGCTGTTTTTT.

This clone occurred a few times. The chain's CDR3 is CASSPNRAVNTEAFF. The CDR3 DNA follows: TGTGCCAGCAGTCCCAACAGGGCGGTGAACACTGAAGCTTTCTTT. The chain carries TRBV6-2 or TRBV6-3 and TRBJ1-1, with D maybe TRBD1 (6 bases). The CDR3 runs 15 residues. The ends were cut back, 5 bases at V and 0 bases at J, with 13 bases in the middle. Per germline, CDR1 MNHEY and CDR2 SVGEGT.

This chain links TRBV11-1 with TRBJ2-1; a possible D gene is TRBD1 (7 bases). The CDR3 is 14 amino acids. V lost 4 bases to trimming and J lost 6 bases, with 13 bases between them. Germline V gene sequence: CDR1 SGHAT, CDR2 FQDESV (reference sequence). The CDR3 nucleotides read TGTGCCAGCAGCTCCAGGGGGGATGGCAATGAGCAGTTCTTC. Protein: CASSSRGDGNEQFF.

The V call is TRBV28, the J call TRBJ2-1, with 14 bases fitting TRBD2. Germline CDR1 MDHEN, CDR2 SYDVKM. This CDR3 is built from 15 residues. Losses at the gene ends were 6 bases for V and 9 bases for J; bases not matched to a gene: 7. CDR3 residues: CASRTSGGAVVEQFF. CDR3 bases: TGTGCCAGCAGGACTAGCGGGGGGGCGGTGGTTGAGCAGTTCTTC.

The V call is TRBV19, the J call TRBJ1-2, with D possibly TRBD1 on 6 matching bases. V was cut by 5 bases and J by 4 bases, with 11 bases left in between. This CDR3 contains 13 residues. The germline V gene has CDR1 LNHDA and CDR2 SQIVND (reference sequence). CDR3 in DNA: TGTGCCAGTAGTGAACAGGGCGTCTATGGCTACACCTTC. Its protein is CASSEQGVYGYTF.

This chain connects TRBV27 to TRBJ2-7; TRBD2 matches 9 bases. Unmatched junction bases numbered 7, after V lost 5 bases and J lost 5 bases. CDR1 and CDR2 (germline): MNHEY, SMNVEV (reference sequence). The CDR3 covers 14 residues. For the CDR3, the DNA is TGTGCCAGCAGTAGGCTAGCGGGGATTGACGAGCAGTACTTC. Translation: CASSRLAGIDEQYF.

This chain joins TRBV7-9 and TRBJ1-1, with D tentatively TRBD1 (6 bases). The CDR3 is made up of 16 amino acids. CDR1 and CDR2 from the germline V gene are SEHNR and FQNEAQ (reference sequence). Trimming left V 2 bases short and J 1 base short, with 14 bases between. CDR3 residues: CASSLQTGATNTEAFF. The CDR3 DNA reads TGTGCCAGCAGCTTACAGACAGGAGCTACGAACACTGAAGCTTTCTTT.

This chain uses TRBV9 with TRBJ2-1; TRBD1 might be the D (6 bases). Germline CDR1 is SGDLS and CDR2 is YYNGEE. The CDR3 runs 14 residues. Trimming stripped 4 bases from V and 0 bases from J, with 8 bases between. The CDR3 loop reads CASSPGVSYNEQFF. CDR3 DNA sequence: TGTGCCAGCAGCCCAGGGGTCTCCTACAATGAGCAGTTCTTC.

The chain recombines TRBV19 with TRBJ1-5; tentative D call: TRBD1 (5 bases). The germline V and J ends were trimmed by 6 bases and 3 bases, with 12 bases remaining between them. CDR3 length: 14 amino acids. In germline, CDR1 is LNHDA, CDR2 SQIVND (reference sequence). CDR3 sequence reads: CASRTQGFNQPQHF. Here the CDR3 DNA reads TGTGCCAGTAGAACCCAGGGCTTCAATCAGCCCCAGCATTTT.

This clone was seen just once. CDR3 sequence: CASTGATNYGYTF. The CDR3 DNA reads TGTGCCAGTACAGGGGCAACTAACTATGGCTACACCTTC. The chain joins TRBV19 to TRBJ1-2; TRBD1 is a possible D gene (6 bases). From germline, CDR1 is LNHDA and CDR2 SQIVND (reference sequence). V lost 7 bases and J 0 bases, leaving 9 bases between the germline ends. The CDR3 is made up of 13 amino acids.

This chain connects TRBV7-2 to TRBJ2-1; 7 positions match TRBD2. The CDR3 has 15 amino acids. The V and J ends lost 4 bases and 3 bases, in that order; junction bases with no gene match: 6. The germline V gene encodes CDR1 SGHTA and CDR2 FQGNSA. As DNA, the CDR3 is TGTGCCAGCAGCTCGGACCGGGGGGTCTACAATGAGCAGTTCTTC. Translating gives CASSSDRGVYNEQFF.

By share of the sample, this clone is hyperexpanded (1% or more). The chain couples TRBV27 to TRBJ2-7; TRBD2 matches 14 bases. V lost 1 base to trimming and J lost 0 bases; unmatched junction nucleotides: 5. Germline V gene data show CDR1 as MNHEY and CDR2 as SMNVEV (reference sequence). This CDR3 has 18 residues. The CDR3 nucleotides are TGTGCCAGCAGTTTATGGGGGACTAGCGGGGGTAGCTCCTACGAGCAGTACTTC. It translates to CASSLWGTSGGSSYEQYF.

The chain joins TRBV18 to TRBJ1-3, with 10 bases matching TRBD1. This CDR3 spans 15 amino acids. The V gene's germline CDR1 is KGHSH and CDR2 LQKENI. Germline trimming cut 3 bases from V and 2 bases from J; bases unmatched to any gene: 1. The CDR3 protein is CASSPTGGTGNTIYF. Here the CDR3 DNA reads TGTGCCAGCTCACCGACAGGGGGCACTGGAAACACCATATATTTT.

By sample share, this clone is medium-sized. V is TRBV4-2 and J is TRBJ1-2, with D tentatively TRBD1 (6 bases). Germline CDR1 reads LGHNA; CDR2 reads YNFKEQ. The CDR3 sequence is 15 residues long. The V and J ends lost 0 bases and 4 bases respectively, with 12 bases between them. Written as DNA, the CDR3 is TGTGCCAGCAGCCAAGAACAGGGCCCAGGCTATGGCTACACCTTC. This codes for CASSQEQGPGYGYTF.

The chain uses TRBV3-1 (or the pseudogene TRBV3-2) and TRBJ2-3; TRBD2 matches 9 bases. The J segment lost 4 bases and the V segment lost 1 base, leaving 3 bases of the junction unmatched. In germline, CDR1 is LGHDT, CDR2 YNNKEL (reference sequence). The CDR3 runs to 15 residues. The CDR3 nucleotides read TGTGCCAGCAGCCAAGGGGGGACTAGCTCAGATACGCAGTATTTT. It codes for CASSQGGTSSDTQYF.